The 13 T cell receptor beta chains below were found in one sample sequenced in a study of T cell repertoires in ileal Crohn's disease. Time point indicated: neoterminal ileum biopsy at postoperative endoscopy, about 6 months after surgery. Repertoires were generated with immunoSEQ multiplex PCR, while TCRdb's copy carries only in-frame clones and drops some. The table has some 12,000 clones, under 85% seen once. Sequencing was done on a sample of ileal tissue. The origin of the receptors is an adult with Crohn's disease.

The CDR3 loop is CATSRDKGTSATEAFF. DNA for the CDR3: TGTGCCACCAGCAGGGACAAAGGAACTTCAGCGACTGAAGCTTTCTTT. V gene TRBV15 combines with J gene TRBJ1-1, with a tentative D call TRBD1 (5 bases). The germline gives CDR1 LNHNV, CDR2 YYDKDF (reference sequence). The CDR3 consists of 16 residues. V was pared by 3 bases and J by 5 bases, with 19 bases between.

This clone appeared a single time. The V gene is TRBV13, the J gene TRBJ2-7; 10 nucleotides line up with TRBD1. CDR1 is PRHDT, CDR2 FYEKMQ, per germline (reference sequence). This CDR3 is built from 16 residues. V trimming: 4 bases; J trimming: 5 bases; junction bases outside the gene matches: 11. The CDR3 reads CASSSRGQGVSDEQYF. For the CDR3, the DNA is TGTGCCAGCAGCTCTAGAGGACAGGGGGTCTCGGACGAGCAGTACTTC. The variable domain in full, completed from reference TRBV13 and TRBJ2-7, reads AAGVIQSPRHLIKEKRETATLKCYPIPRHDTVYWYQQGPGQDPQFLISFYEKMQSDKGSIPDRFSAQQFSDYHSELNMSSLELGDSALYFCASSSRGQGVSDEQYFGPGTRLTVT.

The chain uses TRBV10-3 and TRBJ1-3; 9 bases line up with TRBD1. The CDR3 consists of 16 residues. Per the germline V gene, CDR1 is ENHRY and CDR2 is SYGVKD. J gave up 3 bases and V 0 bases, and 3 bases lay outside the gene matches. Written as DNA, the CDR3 is TGTGCCATCAGTGAGTCGGGACAGGGTAATGGAAACACCATATATTTT. Its translation is CAISESGQGNGNTIYF.

As for this clone: At one end, the junction sequence differs from germline, possibly due to a read error. J is TRBJ1-4 and V is TRBV5-4; weak D call: TRBD1 (6 bases). Germline V gene data show CDR1 as SGHNT and CDR2 as YYREEE (reference sequence). The CDR3 is made up of 16 amino acids. The CDR3 sequence is CASSQEVSQGNEKLFF. In DNA, the CDR3 is TGCGCCAGCAGCCAAGAAGTAAGCCAGGGGAATGAAAAACTGTTTTTT.

This chain's CDR3 is CASSFRGGAQNEQFF. The CDR3 DNA follows: TGCGCCAGCAGCTTCCGCGGGGGGGCGCAGAATGAGCAGTTCTTC. The chain employs TRBV5-1 and TRBJ2-1; 9 positions agree with TRBD2. This CDR3 contains 15 residues. V lost 2 bases, J lost 7 bases, and 7 bases stayed unmatched. Germline V gene sequence: CDR1 SGHRS, CDR2 YFSETQ.

This clone occurred a few times. This sequence joins TRBV18 and TRBJ2-3, with a weak D call TRBD1 (5 bases). Germline V gives CDR1 KGHSH, CDR2 LQKENI. This CDR3 contains 16 residues. Trimming left V 5 bases short and J 4 bases short, with 19 bases between. The CDR3 nucleotides read TGTGCCAGCTCAGCACTTGGGGCAGGCGGCGCAGATACGCAGTATTTT. Encoded protein: CASSALGAGGADTQYF.

V gene TRBV2 combines with J gene TRBJ2-1; TRBD1 is a possible D gene (5 bases). V gave up 0 bases and J gave up 6 bases, with 9 bases separating them. CDR3 length equals 14 residues. CDR1 SNHLY and CDR2 FYNNEI come from the germline V gene. DNA of the CDR3: TGTGCCAGCAGTGAAGCGAAGGGGATCAATGAGCAGTTCTTC. This translates into CASSEAKGINEQFF.

The rearrangement links TRBV4-2 to TRBJ1-4; 7 nucleotides align to TRBD1. Germline assignment: CDR1 LGHNA and CDR2 YNFKEQ. CDR3 length: 13 amino acids. Trimming removed 6 bases from V and 12 bases from J; junction bases left unmatched: 10. The CDR3 loop is CASSRQGFKELFF. The CDR3 region has the DNA TGTGCCAGCAGTCGACAGGGTTTCAAGGAACTGTTTTTT.

The chain joins TRBV29-1 to TRBJ2-3; maybe TRBD2 (5 bases). The CDR3 totals 13 residues. Germline assignment: CDR1 SQVTM and CDR2 ANQGSEA. Trimming shortened V by 4 bases and J by 6 bases, and 14 bases separated the two germline ends. The CDR3 region has the DNA TGCAGCGTTGGAGGAGGATTGGGGGATACGCAGTATTTT. Its translation: CSVGGGLGDTQYF.

The V gene is TRBV6-5, the J gene TRBJ2-2; weak D call: TRBD2 (7 bases). Germline V CDR1 and CDR2: MNHEY, SVGAGI. The ends were cut back, 3 bases at V and 4 bases at J, with 12 bases in the middle. The CDR3 length is 15 residues. The CDR3 spells CASSYVGGLTGELFF. The CDR3 DNA is TGTGCCAGCAGTTATGTGGGGGGGCTCACCGGGGAGCTGTTTTTT.

The chain joins TRBV6-5 to TRBJ2-5; TRBD2 matches at 8 bases. V shed 2 bases and J 4 bases; nucleotides not matched to a gene: 6. Germline values: CDR1 MNHEY, CDR2 SVGAGI. CDR3 size: 15 residues. The CDR3 bases are TGTGCCAGCAGTTACCTCGGGGGGGCCCCAGAGACCCAGTACTTC. Its translation is CASSYLGGAPETQYF.

This chain uses TRBV4-3 with TRBJ2-1; 9 bases map to TRBD2. The CDR3 is 16 residues long. Trimming cost V 0 bases and J 9 bases; bases outside gene matches: 9. Germline loops: CDR1 LGHNA, CDR2 YSLEER. The CDR3 DNA sequence: TGCGCCAGCAGCCAAGATTGGGCGGGGGGGCCGGTTGAGCAGTTCTTC. It codes for CASSQDWAGGPVEQFF.

The CDR3: CAWNRALTDTQYF. The CDR3 nucleotides read TGTGCCTGGAACAGGGCACTGACCGATACGCAGTATTTT. J is TRBJ2-3 and V is TRBV30; the D gene is possibly TRBD1 (6 bases). This CDR3 has 13 amino acids. Trimming removed 4 bases from V and 6 bases from J, with 14 bases in between. CDR1 and CDR2 (germline): GTSNPN, SVGIG (reference sequence).